The rows below give T cell receptor beta chains drawn from one sample of a study of T-cell memory formation after mild COVID-19. TCRdb re-called the 5' RACE reads with MiXCR, one entry per CDR3 protein. The table has roughly 250,000 distinct CDR3 sequences, around 17% seen once. Sequenced: PBMCs or a T cell subset sorted from them (not recorded which). The receptor set was obtained from a man between 18 and 29 years old who had mild COVID-19 (a few samples of this study predate the infection). Cell type and time point are not known. The CDR3 runs from the conserved cysteine through the conserved F or W. Each record gives: D gene, CDR3 length, clone size, J gene, V gene, CDR3 protein, CDR3 DNA. A D gene is named only where the DNA matches it firmly. Size tells how often a clone was seen (once, few, many) or the class of an expanded clone, and some rows leave it out.

D gene: NA
CDR3 length: 12
clone size: many
J gene: TRBJ2-3
V gene: TRBV4-1
CDR3 protein: CASSHDQGPQYF
CDR3 DNA: TGCGCCAGCAGCCACGACCAGGGGCCGCAGTATTTT

D gene: TRBD1
CDR3 length: 14
clone size: NA
J gene: TRBJ2-3
V gene: TRBV5-1
CDR3 protein: CASGRDRGTDTQYF
CDR3 DNA: TGCGCCAGCGGCCGGGACAGGGGCACAGATACGCAGTATTTT

D gene: NA
CDR3 length: 13
clone size: many
J gene: TRBJ2-3
V gene: TRBV29-1
CDR3 protein: CSVDLGSTDTQYF
CDR3 DNA: TGCAGCGTCGATCTGGGTAGCACAGATACGCAGTATTTT

D gene: TRBD1
CDR3 length: 13
clone size: once
J gene: TRBJ1-2
V gene: TRBV30
CDR3 protein: CALTTGPLDGYTF
CDR3 DNA: TGTGCCTTGACGACAGGGCCGCTGGATGGCTACACCTTC

D gene: NA
CDR3 length: 15
clone size: few
J gene: TRBJ2-2
V gene: TRBV4-1
CDR3 protein: CASSQVALNTGELFF
CDR3 DNA: TGCGCCAGCAGCCAAGTGGCCCTCAACACCGGGGAGCTGTTTTTT

D gene: NA
CDR3 length: 16
clone size: NA
J gene: TRBJ2-7
V gene: TRBV6-5
CDR3 protein: CASSRLTGSIPYEQYF
CDR3 DNA: TGTGCCAGCAGCCGACTGACAGGATCGATCCCCTACGAGCAGTACTTC

D gene: NA
CDR3 length: 16
clone size: many
J gene: TRBJ2-3
V gene: TRBV5-4
CDR3 protein: CASSLPGRPSTDTQYF
CDR3 DNA: TGTGCCAGCAGCCTTCCGGGACGGCCTAGCACAGATACGCAGTATTTT

D gene: NA
CDR3 length: 12
clone size: NA
J gene: TRBJ1-2
V gene: TRBV7-9
CDR3 protein: CASSLEYRGYTF
CDR3 DNA: TGTGCCAGCAGCTTAGAATATCGTGGCTACACCTTC

D gene: TRBD1
CDR3 length: 15
clone size: NA
J gene: TRBJ1-1
V gene: TRBV20-1
CDR3 protein: CSARRTGVLGTEAFF
CDR3 DNA: TGCAGTGCGCGTCGGACAGGGGTGTTGGGGACTGAAGCTTTCTTT

D gene: NA
CDR3 length: 14
clone size: NA
J gene: TRBJ1-1
V gene: TRBV7-9
CDR3 protein: CASSFVKAGAQAFF
CDR3 DNA: TGTGCCAGCAGCTTTGTTAAGGCGGGGGCTCAAGCTTTCTTT

D gene: TRBD1
CDR3 length: 14
clone size: few
J gene: TRBJ1-2
V gene: TRBV12-3/TRBV12-4
CDR3 protein: CASSPRDRESGYTF
CDR3 DNA: TGTGCCAGCAGTCCCCGGGACAGGGAGAGTGGCTACACCTTC

D gene: NA
CDR3 length: 13
clone size: many
J gene: TRBJ1-1
V gene: TRBV7-3
CDR3 protein: CASSSGPNTEAFF
CDR3 DNA: TGTGCCAGCAGCTCCGGACCCAACACTGAAGCTTTCTTT

D gene: TRBD2
CDR3 length: 17
clone size: few
J gene: TRBJ2-1
V gene: TRBV20-1
CDR3 protein: CSQTSGGSAGSYNEQFF
CDR3 DNA: TGCAGCCAGACTAGCGGGGGGTCCGCGGGATCCTACAATGAGCAGTTCTTC

D gene: TRBD1
CDR3 length: 16
clone size: NA
J gene: TRBJ2-2
V gene: TRBV4-3
CDR3 protein: CASKEGQGPNTGELFF
CDR3 DNA: TGCGCCAGCAAGGAGGGACAGGGGCCGAACACCGGGGAGCTGTTTTTT

D gene: TRBD2
CDR3 length: 15
clone size: few
J gene: TRBJ2-1
V gene: TRBV7-2
CDR3 protein: CASSPDRGGHNEQFF
CDR3 DNA: TGTGCCAGCAGCCCAGACCGGGGGGGCCACAATGAGCAGTTCTTC

D gene: NA
CDR3 length: 12
clone size: NA
J gene: TRBJ2-3
V gene: TRBV20-1
CDR3 protein: CSARAGSDTQYF
CDR3 DNA: TGCAGTGCTAGAGCGGGGTCAGATACGCAGTATTTT

D gene: NA
CDR3 length: 15
clone size: many
J gene: TRBJ2-1
V gene: TRBV7-2
CDR3 protein: CASSDVASSYNEQFF
CDR3 DNA: TGTGCCAGCAGCGACGTGGCAAGCTCCTACAATGAGCAGTTCTTC

D gene: NA
CDR3 length: 14
clone size: NA
J gene: TRBJ2-3
V gene: TRBV6-5
CDR3 protein: CASSWRGRTDTQYF
CDR3 DNA: TGTGCCAGCAGTTGGCGGGGGCGCACAGATACGCAGTATTTT

D gene: NA
CDR3 length: 13
clone size: NA
J gene: TRBJ1-1
V gene: TRBV7-2
CDR3 protein: CASSLETQGSAFF
CDR3 DNA: TGTGCCAGCAGCTTAGAAACCCAGGGTAGCGCTTTCTTT

D gene: TRBD2
CDR3 length: 13
clone size: NA
J gene: TRBJ2-5
V gene: TRBV5-1
CDR3 protein: CASRFLSGETQYF
CDR3 DNA: TGCGCCAGCAGGTTCCTTAGCGGGGAGACCCAGTACTTC

D gene: NA
CDR3 length: 19
clone size: few
J gene: TRBJ2-3
V gene: TRBV10-1
CDR3 protein: CASSEPLKQGSGSTDTQYF
CDR3 DNA: TGCGCCAGCAGTGAGCCGCTCAAGCAGGGTAGCGGAAGCACAGATACGCAGTATTTT

D gene: TRBD2
CDR3 length: 13
clone size: few
J gene: TRBJ2-7
V gene: TRBV19
CDR3 protein: CASSPGLSYEQYF
CDR3 DNA: TGTGCCAGTAGCCCGGGACTATCCTACGAGCAGTACTTC

D gene: NA
CDR3 length: 13
clone size: few
J gene: TRBJ2-3
V gene: TRBV5-1
CDR3 protein: CASSLEVPDTQYF
CDR3 DNA: TGCGCCAGCAGCTTGGAAGTCCCAGATACGCAGTATTTT

D gene: NA
CDR3 length: 16
clone size: few
J gene: TRBJ2-1
V gene: TRBV19
CDR3 protein: CASRDPAGPRSNEQFF
CDR3 DNA: TGTGCCAGTAGGGACCCTGCGGGGCCTCGAAGCAATGAGCAGTTCTTC

D gene: NA
CDR3 length: 14
clone size: NA
J gene: TRBJ1-6
V gene: TRBV18
CDR3 protein: CASSPGGWRSPLHF
CDR3 DNA: TGTGCCAGCTCCCCGGGGGGGTGGCGTTCACCCCTCCACTTT